The clone carrying this T cell receptor beta chain was counted a single time. Its antigen is not identified. It was with 60 Vbeta and 13 Jbeta primers that the PCR ran. The method was immunoSEQ multiplex PCR; TCRdb's version includes in-frame clones alone and lacks a portion of them. Found here are 150,000 to 250,000 clones, 70% to 85% of them singletons; the top ten hold roughly 0.1%. The record originates from a study of cytomegalovirus exposure and HLA in healthy donors. In the study overall: Ancestry clustering placed more than 65% of a few hundred genotyped donors in the Caucasian-associated cluster.

General observations from the study: A few CMV-associated chains proved CMV antigen-specific in vitro. Being productive about 87% or about 30% of the time was typical of most TCR beta V segments in an earlier analysis. Among TCR beta chains of equal frequency, HLA-associated ones were more clonally expanded in a later analysis.

The germline gives CDR1 MGHRA, CDR2 YSYEKL. Trimming stripped 4 bases from V and 5 bases from J, with 17 bases between. The CDR3 contains 15 residues. The chain joins TRBV4-1 to TRBJ1-1; tentative D call: TRBD1 (5 bases). The sample comprised PBMCs. The origin of this receptor is a boy under 10 years old in good health and CMV-seronegative. CDR3 residues: CASSPLPGGKTEAFF. CDR3 nucleotides: TGCGCCAGCAGCCCCTTGCCCGGGGGGAAGACTGAAGCTTTCTTT.